This paragraph covers one T cell receptor beta chain sequence. The CDR3 contains 15 residues. V shed 4 bases and J 2 bases; nucleotides not matched to a gene: 5. Germline V lookup: CDR1 SNHLY, CDR2 FYNNEI. This record comes from a study of cytomegalovirus exposure and HLA in healthy donors. On the study more broadly: Of over 300 genotyped donors, roughly 81% clustered with self-reported Caucasian donors.

Primers: 60 Vbeta forward and 13 Jbeta reverse. Here immunoSEQ multiplex PCR was the method, and the copy in TCRdb shows in-frame clones only, minus some. There are over 100,000 clones in the sample; 70% occur only once, and roughly 8.7% lies in the top ten. The chain uses TRBV2 and TRBJ1-2; 9 nucleotides align to TRBD1. Sequenced: PBMCs. This sequence was found in a man aged 25-40 years in good health and CMV-seropositive. The CDR3 DNA reads as TGTGCCAGCAGTGCTCCGGGACAGGGAAACTATGGCTACACCTTC. Amino acids: CASSAPGQGNYGYTF.